The clone carrying this T cell receptor beta chain appeared a few times. The data were obtained in a study of blood T cell repertoires in COVID-19. Study in general: Italy, Spain and the United States were the sources of the convalescent and acute COVID-19 samples. T cells, B-cell-depleted T cells, or PBMCs provided the cDNA or gDNA that served as material.

Per germline, CDR1 LGHNA and CDR2 YNFKEQ. The CDR3 covers 18 residues. Trimming at V came to 0 bases and at J to 7 bases, leaving 7 bases not matched to a gene. Adults between roughly 18 and 90 years of age took part from fewer than 30 US areas. Participants had their cohort set by participant-reported clinical history. Here immunoSEQ multiplex PCR was the method, and the copy in TCRdb shows in-frame clones only, minus some. The repertoire consists of around 200,000 clones, with roughly 85% occurring once and the leading ten covering about 19%. The clonotype originates from a man aged 35 to 55 who had recovered from COVID-19. What was sequenced was PBMCs or T cells enriched from blood (not recorded which). V gene TRBV4-2 combines with J gene TRBJ2-2; 14 nucleotides match TRBD2. CDR3: CASSQDRGLAGAYGELFF. The CDR3 nucleotides are TGTGCCAGCAGCCAAGATCGGGGACTAGCGGGAGCCTACGGGGAGCTGTTTTTT.